The 8 T cell receptor beta chains reported below all come from one sample, sequenced in a study of blood T cells in healthy people across ages. It was with a sample-barcoded 5' primer and a J-beta primer mix that a second PCR of roughly 7 to 12 cycles was run. TCRdb recomputed calls from the 5' RACE reads with MiXCR, one row per CDR3 protein. The sample lists 950,000 to 1,200,000 distinct CDR3 sequences, about two fifths occurring once. Sequenced input: blood. Receptors were obtained from a man aged 18 to 29 in good health.

The chain is built from TRBV10-3 and TRBJ2-3; no definite D call. Looked up from germline, CDR1 is ENHRY and CDR2 is SYGVKD. This CDR3 is 15 amino acids long. Between the trimmed V and J ends, which lost 0 bases and 3 bases, there was a span of 10 bases. As DNA, the CDR3 is TGTGCCATCAGTGAGTCGGGCGAAGGGACAGATACGCAGTATTTT. This gives the protein CAISESGEGTDTQYF.

This chain uses TRBV27 with TRBJ1-2; D ambiguous. The CDR3 runs to 13 residues. V was trimmed by 5 bases and J by 8 bases, leaving 15 bases between them. Germline CDR1 MNHEY, CDR2 SMNVEV (reference sequence). The CDR3 sequence: CASSPSPSGGYTF. CDR3 in DNA: TGTGCCAGCAGTCCTTCCCCGAGCGGGGGCTACACCTTC.

This clonotype was seen a handful of times. The gene calls are TRBV25-1 and TRBJ1-2; possible D gene TRBD1, 5 bases. Germline CDR1 is MGHDK and CDR2 is SYGVNS. The CDR3 is made up of 12 amino acids. V lost 6 bases to trimming and J lost 4 bases, with 9 bases between them. The CDR3 reads CASRGLSYGYTF. DNA for the CDR3: TGTGCCAGCAGGGGACTGAGCTATGGCTACACCTTC.

The chain combines TRBV24-1 with TRBJ2-1; 9 bases line up with TRBD2. The CDR3 totals 16 residues. The germline gives CDR1 KGHDR, CDR2 SFDVKD. V shed 3 bases and J 3 bases; nucleotides not matched to a gene: 5. CDR3 sequence: CATSDPQRGDYNEQFF. As DNA, the CDR3 is TGTGCCACCAGTGATCCCCAGCGGGGGGACTACAATGAGCAGTTCTTC.

Comments on this clonotype: Germline is not matched at one junction end, which may reflect a read error. The chain carries TRBV29-1 and TRBJ2-1, with D perhaps TRBD1 (5 bases). CDR1 and CDR2 from the germline V gene are SQVTM and ANQGSEA. The CDR3 length is 13 residues. The CDR3 here is CSGRAGNYSEQFF. CDR3 in DNA: TGCAGCGGAAGAGCAGGGAACTACAGTGAGCAGTTCTTC.

The chain recombines TRBV7-9 with TRBJ1-1; D remains unclear. Germline CDR1 reads SEHNR; CDR2 reads FQNEAQ (reference sequence). There are 15 residues in the CDR3. Trimming left V 5 bases short and J 4 bases short, with 17 bases between. The CDR3 DNA reads TGTGCCAGCAGCCCAGCAAGGGCTTCGGGCACTGAAGCTTTCTTT. Translated: CASSPARASGTEAFF.

This clonotype was counted between two and nine times. The chain carries TRBV11-2 and TRBJ2-1, with D perhaps being TRBD1 or TRBD2 (6 bases each). Trimming cost V 4 bases and J 2 bases, with 15 bases left between them. The CDR3 consists of 16 residues. CDR1 SGHAT and CDR2 FQNNGV come from the germline V gene. The chain's CDR3 is CASSSGTQGTYNEQFF. As DNA, the CDR3 is TGTGCCAGCAGCTCTGGGACTCAGGGGACCTACAATGAGCAGTTCTTC.

This chain joins TRBV20-1 and TRBJ2-5; perhaps D is TRBD1 or TRBD2 (5 bases each). The CDR3 totals 14 residues. Per germline, CDR1 DFQATT and CDR2 SNEGSKA (reference sequence). V lost 0 bases and J lost 5, with 13 bases in between. CDR3 amino acids: CSARDRGARETQYF. For the CDR3, the DNA is TGCAGTGCTAGAGATCGAGGGGCCCGGGAGACCCAGTACTTC.